The 27 T cell receptor beta chains listed next were all sequenced from one sample in a study of T-cell memory formation after mild COVID-19 (dated by TCRdb to about 2021). The receptor library was made with 5' RACE. The sequencer listed for this sample is Illumina NovaSeq 6000. Through fastp at Q25 and MiXCR, TCRdb rebuilt clones from the public reads, retaining in-frame beta chains. CDR3 protein sequences are deduplicated, and each keeps its most common genes and DNA. This sample comprises 200,000 or so distinct CDR3 sequences, 15% to 20% of them detected only once. About 2.4% of the sample lies in the top ten. Sequences were obtained from PBMCs or a T cell subset sorted from them (not recorded which). The source is an adult woman who had mild COVID-19 (a few samples of this study predate the infection). The sample titles of this study are shuffled in the database, so cell type and time point are left out; the donor was told from shared clones.

This clonotype was counted between two and nine times. The V gene is TRBV5-1, the J gene TRBJ2-5; no definite D call. Deletions cut 2 bases from V and 10 bases from J, with 12 bases between. CDR1 SGHRS and CDR2 YFSETQ come from the germline V gene. The length of the CDR3 is 12 residues. In nucleotides, the CDR3 is TGCGCCAGCAGCTTAGACGGATACGACCAGTACTTC. Protein: CASSLDGYDQYF.

The genes are TRBV7-3 and TRBJ1-1; unclear D gene. Germline values: CDR1 SGHTA, CDR2 FQGTGA. This CDR3 is 11 amino acids long. V shed 4 bases and J shed 7 bases, with 7 bases lying between them. The CDR3 DNA reads TGTGCCAGCAGCTCAGAGGGTGAAGCTTTCTTT. As protein: CASSSEGEAFF.

J is TRBJ2-3 and V is TRBV4-2, with 12 nucleotides matching TRBD2. CDR3 size: 16 residues. CDR1 is LGHNA, CDR2 YNFKEQ, per germline. V lost 2 bases to trimming and J lost 4 bases; unmatched junction nucleotides: 4. This CDR3 is CASSQTGLAGSDTQYF. Here the CDR3 DNA reads TGTGCCAGCAGCCAAACGGGACTAGCGGGCTCAGATACGCAGTATTTT.

The chain couples TRBV7-9 to TRBJ2-3; D remains unclear. The CDR3 runs to 16 residues. Trimming took off 5 bases at V and 0 bases at J, with 15 bases between the two ends. Germline V gene sequence: CDR1 SEHNR, CDR2 FQNEAQ (reference sequence). CDR3 DNA sequence: TGTGCCAGCAGCCATTGGCGGCTTCAAAGCACAGATACGCAGTATTTT. Translation gives CASSHWRLQSTDTQYF. Variable domain in full (rest from reference TRBV7-9 and TRBJ2-3): DTGVSQNPRHKITKRGQNVTFRCDPISEHNRLYWYRQTLGQGPEFLTYFQNEAQLEKSRLLSDRFSAERPKGSFSTLEIQRTEQGDSAMYLCASSHWRLQSTDTQYFGPGTRLTVL.

This chain links TRBV5-1 with TRBJ1-6; no firm D call. Germline values: CDR1 SGHRS, CDR2 YFSETQ. V shed 2 bases and J shed 6 bases, with 9 bases lying between them. This CDR3 is 14 amino acids long. CDR3 coding DNA: TGCGCCAGCAGCTTAGGGCAGGCTAATTCACCCCTCCACTTT. Translated, it gives CASSLGQANSPLHF.

This chain connects TRBV18 to TRBJ2-7, with D tentatively TRBD2 (7 bases). The V and J ends lost 1 base and 1 base respectively, with 20 bases between them. The CDR3 length is 18 residues. Germline V CDR1 and CDR2: KGHSH, LQKENI. The CDR3 loop reads CASSPLPSGGGGSYEQYF. The CDR3 bases are TGTGCCAGCTCACCACTCCCGAGCGGAGGGGGAGGGTCCTACGAGCAGTACTTC.

The rearrangement links TRBV5-4 to TRBJ2-1, with D unresolved. V dropped 4 bases and J dropped 2 bases, with 13 bases sitting between them. The CDR3 length is 15 residues. The germline V gene has CDR1 SGHNT and CDR2 YYREEE (reference sequence). The CDR3 nucleotides read TGTGCCAGCAGCATGACGTCAGGCCCCTACAATGAGCAGTTCTTC. Amino acids: CASSMTSGPYNEQFF.

This clonotype appeared a few times. The chain carries TRBV6-6 and TRBJ1-4; D may be TRBD1 (6 bases). The CDR3 sequence is 14 residues long. Per the germline V gene, CDR1 is MNHNY and CDR2 is SVGAGI (reference sequence). V gave up 0 bases and J gave up 5 bases, with 7 bases separating them. DNA for the CDR3: TGTGCCAGCAGTTACTCCCAGGGGAATGAAAAACTGTTTTTT. This encodes CASSYSQGNEKLFF.

The sample holds a few counts of this clonotype. The chain links TRBV6-5 to TRBJ1-2; D remains unclear. With 0 bases removed from V and 8 bases from J, the gap between germline ends came to 13 bases. CDR3 size: 14 residues. Germline V gene sequence: CDR1 MNHEY, CDR2 SVGAGI. The CDR3 region has the DNA TGTGCCAGCAGTTACTCGAACCGGGTTAGAGGCTACACCTTC. This translates into CASSYSNRVRGYTF.

This clonotype has just a few counts. V and J are TRBV12-3 or TRBV12-4 and TRBJ1-1; 7 nucleotides align to TRBD1. The CDR3 contains 15 residues. V lost 7 bases to trimming and J lost 0 bases; unmatched junction nucleotides: 8. The CDR3, as DNA: TGTGCCAGCAACGACAGGGAGGCGTTGAACACTGAAGCTTTCTTT. Protein sequence: CASNDREALNTEAFF.

This clonotype was recorded a few times. The chain links TRBV4-2 to TRBJ2-7; D is unresolved. Germline-derived CDR1 and CDR2 are LGHNA and YNFKEQ. The V end was cut by 0 bases, the J end by 2 bases, with 8 bases between. The CDR3 loop spans 14 amino acids. CDR3 loop: CASSQDMMAYEQYF. The CDR3 DNA reads TGTGCCAGCAGCCAAGATATGATGGCCTACGAGCAGTACTTC.

By share of the sample, this clonotype is medium-sized. Written as DNA, the CDR3 is TGCAGCGTTGAATCCTTAGAGACCCAGTACTTC. Its translation: CSVESLETQYF. The rearrangement links TRBV29-1 to TRBJ2-5; D unclear. The CDR3 is 11 residues long. V lost 2 bases and J lost 4, with 5 bases in between. Per germline, CDR1 SQVTM and CDR2 ANQGSEA.

This clonotype was seen many times. The rearrangement uses TRBV5-5 and TRBJ1-5; D not certain. This CDR3 spans 15 amino acids. Germline CDR1 is SGHKS and CDR2 is YYEKEE (reference sequence). Trimming removed 4 bases at V and 1 base at J, with 12 bases between. The CDR3 DNA is TGTGCCAGCAGCCCCCAAGTGTCGAGCAATCAGCCCCAGCATTTT. Translating it yields CASSPQVSSNQPQHF.

This clonotype was picked up a small number of times. J is TRBJ1-4 and V is TRBV12-3 or TRBV12-4; D gene uncertain. This CDR3 is 15 amino acids long. Trimming removed 7 bases at V and 0 bases at J, with 12 bases between. The CDR3 protein is CASTPSGATNEKLFF. The CDR3 DNA follows: TGTGCCAGCACCCCCTCGGGCGCAACTAATGAAAAACTGTTTTTT.

This clonotype was counted only a few times. The gene calls are TRBV4-1 and TRBJ2-4, with 7 nucleotides matching TRBD1. J lost 6 bases, V lost 1 base, and 6 bases had no gene match. CDR3 length: 15 residues. Germline assignment: CDR1 MGHRA and CDR2 YSYEKL. CDR3 nucleotides: TGCGCCAGCAGCCAAGCGCGGACAGGAGTAAACATTCAGTACTTC. Its translation is CASSQARTGVNIQYF.

This clonotype has a handful of counts. The chain carries TRBV30 and TRBJ1-3; 8 positions match TRBD1. The length of the CDR3 is 16 residues. Trimming removed 1 base from V and 1 base from J; junction bases left unmatched: 6. The germline CDR1 and CDR2 sequences are GTSNPN and SVGIG (reference sequence). The CDR3 spells CAWSGLRDRSGNTIYF. CDR3 DNA: TGTGCCTGGAGTGGGCTTAGGGACAGGTCTGGAAACACCATATATTTT.

This chain joins TRBV10-3 and TRBJ1-1, with 8 positions matching TRBD1. CDR1 ENHRY and CDR2 SYGVKD come from the germline V gene. The CDR3 totals 15 residues. Losses at the gene ends were 4 bases for V and 2 bases for J; bases not matched to a gene: 6. DNA for the CDR3: TGTGCCATCAGTGTTGGACAGGGTGGCAACACTGAAGCTTTCTTT. Translating gives CAISVGQGGNTEAFF.

The chain employs TRBV12-3 or TRBV12-4 and TRBJ1-5; D is uncertain. The CDR3 contains 16 residues. V lost 6 bases to trimming and J lost 1 base, with 16 bases between them. DNA for the CDR3: TGTGCCAGCAGGTGGGGTGTAGGGCAAAGCAATCAGCCCCAGCATTTT. This translates into CASRWGVGQSNQPQHF.

A remark on this clonotype: This may arise from a read error, as a much more abundant clone is one base away. V and J are TRBV5-1 and TRBJ2-5; 10 nucleotides align to TRBD2. V lost 2 bases to trimming and J lost 5 bases; unmatched junction nucleotides: 6. CDR1 and CDR2 (germline): SGHRS, YFSETQ. The CDR3 totals 15 residues. In nucleotides, the CDR3 is TGCGCCAGCAGCTTCCAGCGGGGGGGCCGGGAGACCCAGTACTTC. This translates into CASSFQRGGRETQYF.

The chain recombines TRBV24-1 with TRBJ2-5; 11 bases fit TRBD2. The CDR3 extends over 15 amino acids. Germline CDR1 is KGHDR and CDR2 is SFDVKD. V lost 5 bases and J lost 6; bases outside the gene matches: 7. The CDR3 sequence: CATSVRTSGLQTQYF. The CDR3 nucleotides are TGTGCCACCAGTGTCAGGACTAGCGGGCTACAGACCCAGTACTTC.

The chain carries TRBV7-9 and TRBJ2-3; 8 bases align to TRBD1. The CDR3 is 14 residues long. Germline V gene lookup returns CDR1 SEHNR and CDR2 FQNEAQ (reference sequence). J gave up 5 bases and V 5 bases, and 6 bases lay outside the gene matches. The CDR3, as DNA: TGTGCCAGCAGCCGGACAGGGAGAGGAGATACGCAGTATTTT. It is translated as CASSRTGRGDTQYF.

This clonotype was recorded a few times. The V gene is TRBV3-1, the J gene TRBJ2-1; the match to TRBD2 covers 7 bases. CDR1 and CDR2 from the germline V gene are LGHDT and YNNKEL (reference sequence). This CDR3 has 16 residues. J lost 2 bases, V lost 0 bases, and 4 bases had no gene match. The CDR3 loop is CASSQDPSGTYNEQFF. CDR3 coding DNA: TGTGCCAGCAGCCAAGATCCTAGCGGAACCTACAATGAGCAGTTCTTC.

The chain links TRBV4-1 to TRBJ1-2; D is unclear. Germline V CDR1 and CDR2: MGHRA, YSYEKL. V was trimmed by 1 base and J by 5 bases, leaving 11 bases between them. The CDR3 spans 14 residues. The CDR3 loop is CASSQGSAGYGYTF. The CDR3 DNA is TGCGCCAGCAGCCAAGGTTCGGCAGGTTATGGCTACACCTTC.

This clonotype was seen more than once but under ten times. The chain carries TRBV6-5 and TRBJ1-1, with 8 bases that match TRBD1. CDR1 is MNHEY and CDR2 is SVGAGI in the germline V gene. V shed 4 bases and J 10 bases; nucleotides not matched to a gene: 8. The CDR3 is 13 amino acids. The CDR3 spells CASSSPGGRSAFF. CDR3 nucleotides: TGTGCCAGCAGTTCTCCAGGGGGCAGATCAGCTTTCTTT.

This clonotype has a count of ten or more. The CDR3 region is CASRMGANQPQHF. The DNA for the CDR3 is TGCGCCAGCAGAATGGGGGCCAATCAGCCCCAGCATTTT. This chain links TRBV5-1 with TRBJ1-5; D is possibly TRBD1 (6 bases). This CDR3 is 13 amino acids long. From germline, CDR1 is SGHRS and CDR2 YFSETQ. The germline V and J ends were trimmed by 5 bases and 3 bases, with 9 bases remaining between them.

This clonotype was seen a handful of times. This chain uses TRBV2 with TRBJ1-5, with D possibly TRBD1 on 5 matching bases. Trimming removed 6 bases at V and 0 bases at J, with 6 bases between. Germline loops: CDR1 SNHLY, CDR2 FYNNEI. The CDR3 spans 13 residues. The CDR3 nucleotides read TGTGCCAGCAGGGACAATAGCAATCAGCCCCAGCATTTT. This encodes CASRDNSNQPQHF.

This chain joins TRBV12-3 or TRBV12-4 and TRBJ2-3, with D possibly being TRBD2 (5 bases). Trimming pared 4 bases from V and 4 bases from J, leaving 9 bases between. CDR3 length: 13 residues. The CDR3 DNA reads as TGTGCCAGCAGTTCGCGGGTTGCAGATACGCAGTATTTT. Amino acid sequence: CASSSRVADTQYF.